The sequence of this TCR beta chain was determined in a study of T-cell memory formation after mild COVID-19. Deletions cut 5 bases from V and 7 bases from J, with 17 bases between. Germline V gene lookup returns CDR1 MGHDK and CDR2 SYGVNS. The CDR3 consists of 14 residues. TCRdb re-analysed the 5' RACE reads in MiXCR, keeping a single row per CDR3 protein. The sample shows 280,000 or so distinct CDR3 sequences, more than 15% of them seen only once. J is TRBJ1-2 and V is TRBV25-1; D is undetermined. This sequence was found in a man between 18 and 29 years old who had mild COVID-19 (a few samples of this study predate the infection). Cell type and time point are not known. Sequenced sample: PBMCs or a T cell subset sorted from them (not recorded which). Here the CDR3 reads CASSFPGRDTGYTF. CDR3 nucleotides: TGTGCCAGCAGTTTCCCCGGTAGGGATACTGGCTACACCTTC.